This TCR beta chain was observed in a study of CD8 T cells in ankylosing spondylitis. Findings and limits, study-wide: From matched ankylosing spondylitis synovial fluid, disease-linked clones were reportedly recovered at significantly enriched levels. About 8 highly homologous variants formed a TCR beta motif that appeared characteristic of ankylosing spondylitis blood. Disease-linked clones bore a CD8+ phenotype, appearing relatively rarely in peripheral blood.

This clonotype showed up many times. Its specificity is unknown. Quantitative 5'-RACE with molecular barcodes produced the TCR beta libraries. One entry per CDR3 protein, called by TCRdb with MiXCR from the 5' RACE reads. Of 130,000 or so distinct CDR3 sequences listed, about 6.5% are singletons. Sequenced material: blood, either unsorted or a sorted T cell fraction (not recorded which). This clonotype was sampled from a male donor with ankylosing spondylitis or in good health (not recorded which).

CDR3 sequence reads: CSADWDRGLEKLFF. In DNA, the CDR3 is TGCAGTGCCGATTGGGACAGGGGACTAGAAAAACTGTTTTTT. This chain links TRBV20-1 with TRBJ1-4; 10 bases are a match to TRBD1. The junction had 9 bases not matched to a gene; V was cut back by 6 bases and J by 8 bases. CDR1 is DFQATT, CDR2 SNEGSKA, per germline (reference sequence). The CDR3 length is 14 residues.